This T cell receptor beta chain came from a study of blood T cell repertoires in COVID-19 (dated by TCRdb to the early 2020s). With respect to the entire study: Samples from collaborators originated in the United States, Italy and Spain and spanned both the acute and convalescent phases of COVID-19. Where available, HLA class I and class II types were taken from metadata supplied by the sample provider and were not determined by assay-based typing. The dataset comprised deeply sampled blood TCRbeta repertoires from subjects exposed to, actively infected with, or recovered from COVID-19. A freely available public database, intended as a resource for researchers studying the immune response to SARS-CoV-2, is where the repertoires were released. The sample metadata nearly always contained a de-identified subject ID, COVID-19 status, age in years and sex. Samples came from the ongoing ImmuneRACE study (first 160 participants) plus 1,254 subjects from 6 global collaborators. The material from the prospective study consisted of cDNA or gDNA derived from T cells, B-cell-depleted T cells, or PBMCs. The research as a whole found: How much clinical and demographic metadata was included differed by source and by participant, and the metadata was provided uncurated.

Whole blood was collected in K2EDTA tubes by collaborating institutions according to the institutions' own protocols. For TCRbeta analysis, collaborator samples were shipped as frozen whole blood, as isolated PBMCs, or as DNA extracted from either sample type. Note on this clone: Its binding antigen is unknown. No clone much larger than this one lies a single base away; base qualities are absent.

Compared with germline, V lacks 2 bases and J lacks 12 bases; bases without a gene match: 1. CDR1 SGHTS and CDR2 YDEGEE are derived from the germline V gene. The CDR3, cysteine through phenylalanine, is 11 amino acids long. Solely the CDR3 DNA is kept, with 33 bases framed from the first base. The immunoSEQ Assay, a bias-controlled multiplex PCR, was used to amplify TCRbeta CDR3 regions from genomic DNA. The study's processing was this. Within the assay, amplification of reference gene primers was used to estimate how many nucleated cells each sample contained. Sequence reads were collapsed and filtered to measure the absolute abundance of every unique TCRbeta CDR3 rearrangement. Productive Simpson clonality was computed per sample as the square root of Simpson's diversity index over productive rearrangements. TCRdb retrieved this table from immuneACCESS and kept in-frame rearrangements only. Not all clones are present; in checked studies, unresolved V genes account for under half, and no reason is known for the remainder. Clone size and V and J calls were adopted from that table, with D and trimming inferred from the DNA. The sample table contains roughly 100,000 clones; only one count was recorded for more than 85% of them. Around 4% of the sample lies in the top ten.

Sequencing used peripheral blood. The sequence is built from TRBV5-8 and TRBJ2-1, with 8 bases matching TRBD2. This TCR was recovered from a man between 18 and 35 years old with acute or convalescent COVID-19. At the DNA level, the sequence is TGTGCCAGCAGCTTCAGCGGGGGGCAGTTCTTC. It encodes CASSFSGGQFF.